These 15 T cell receptor beta chains share one sample of origin, sequenced in a study of blood T cell repertoires in COVID-19. Repertoires were generated with immunoSEQ multiplex PCR, while TCRdb's copy carries only in-frame clones and drops some. The sample includes around 290,000 clones, about 89% seen only once; the top ten take about 4.6%. The sequencing sample was made of peripheral blood. Receptors originate from a man in his forties or fifties with acute or convalescent COVID-19.

This chain joins TRBV30 and TRBJ1-2; possibly TRBD1 for D (6 bases). The germline V gene has CDR1 GTSNPN and CDR2 SVGIG (reference sequence). V was cut by 4 bases and J by 0 bases, with 12 bases left in between. This CDR3 is 14 amino acids long. The CDR3 nucleotides are TGTGCCTGGACGGGGGGCTACCCTAACTATGGCTACACCTTC. This codes for CAWTGGYPNYGYTF.

This clone was seen only a few times. The rearrangement joins TRBV21-1 to TRBJ1-2; TRBD1, the table's D call, lacks a check against the DNA. TRBV21-1 is listed as a pseudogene. This CDR3 comprises 16 residues. CDR3 DNA: TGTGCCAGCAGCAAGGTTGGGGCAGGATTAAACTATGGCTACACCTTC. It encodes CASSKVGAGLNYGYTF.

This chain links TRBV2 with TRBJ2-1, with TRBD2 matching over 10 bases. The V gene's germline CDR1 is SNHLY and CDR2 FYNNEI. The ends lost 10 bases at V and 3 bases at J; junction bases unmatched: 18. The CDR3 length is 18 residues. CDR3 residues: CATKWGAGGRSNYNEQFF. Written as DNA, the CDR3 is TGTGCCACCAAGTGGGGAGCGGGGGGGCGATCGAACTACAATGAGCAGTTCTTC.

V is TRBV3-1 (or the pseudogene TRBV3-2) and J is TRBJ1-2, with D perhaps matching TRBD1 (5 bases). CDR3 size: 14 residues. Per the germline V gene, CDR1 is LGHDT and CDR2 is YNNKEL (reference sequence). V lost 0 bases, J lost 7 bases, and 12 bases lay in between. The CDR3 DNA is TGTGCCAGCAGCCAAGATAGGGGCGGCGGTGGCTACACCTTC. Translating gives CASSQDRGGGGYTF.

The chain links TRBV5-1 to TRBJ2-7; 8 bases are shared with TRBD1. V was clipped by 4 bases and J by 1 base; unmatched bases: 10. CDR3 length equals 16 residues. Germline V gene lookup returns CDR1 SGHRS and CDR2 YFSETQ. CDR3 amino acids: CASSLQEQGGSYEQYF. CDR3 nucleotide sequence: TGCGCCAGCAGCCTACAGGAACAGGGGGGTTCCTACGAGCAGTACTTC.

The chain has TRBV10-3 and TRBJ1-5, with a possible D match to TRBD1 (5 bases). Germline loops: CDR1 ENHRY, CDR2 SYGVKD. Trimming took off 4 bases at V and 2 bases at J, with 6 bases between the two ends. The CDR3 sequence is 13 residues long. The CDR3, as DNA: TGTGCCATCAGTGTAGGGGGCAATCAGCCCCAGCATTTT. It translates to CAISVGGNQPQHF.

The V and J genes are TRBV7-2 and TRBJ1-6; perhaps TRBD1 as D (6 bases). The CDR3 contains 16 residues. Germline values: CDR1 SGHTA, CDR2 FQGNSA. Between the trimmed V and J ends, which lost 6 bases and 4 bases, there was a span of 16 bases. DNA for the CDR3: TGTGCCAGCAGAAATCAGGGGTCTTCTTATAATTCACCCCTCCACTTT. This sequence encodes CASRNQGSSYNSPLHF.

The chain combines TRBV12-3 or TRBV12-4 with TRBJ2-3, with 10 positions matching TRBD1. After removal of 5 bases from V and 15 bases from J, the junction contained 8 bases not matched to a gene. The CDR3 has 12 residues. CDR3 region: CASSTGTGVGYF. DNA for the CDR3: TGTGCCAGCAGTACGGGGACAGGGGTGGGATATTTT.

This chain links TRBV5-1 with TRBJ1-4; D is uncertain. The CDR3 spans 15 residues. Trimming removed 4 bases at V and 0 bases at J, with 10 bases between. The germline V gene has CDR1 SGHRS and CDR2 YFSETQ. CDR3 in DNA: TGCGCCAGCAGCCAATCGACTGCAACTAATGAAAAACTGTTTTTT. As protein: CASSQSTATNEKLFF.

The gene calls are TRBV12-5 and TRBJ2-4, with 7 bases fitting TRBD2. With V trimmed by 5 bases and J by 2 bases, 9 bases remained unmatched. CDR3 length equals 16 residues. Germline V CDR1 and CDR2: LGHNT, FRNRAP. The CDR3 DNA reads as TGTGCTAGTGGTATCGGGACGGGGGGAACCAAAAACATTCAGTACTTC. This gives the protein CASGIGTGGTKNIQYF.

V and J are TRBV25-1 and TRBJ2-7; D is possibly TRBD1 (6 bases). From germline, CDR1 is MGHDK and CDR2 SYGVNS. CDR3 length equals 13 residues. V lost 4 bases and J 5 bases, leaving 12 bases between the germline ends. The CDR3 spells CASSGTVFNEQYF. Here the CDR3 DNA reads TGTGCCAGCAGTGGGACAGTCTTCAACGAGCAGTACTTC.

This rearrangement joins TRBV20-1 to TRBJ1-1; D is possibly TRBD1 (5 bases). The CDR3 is made up of 11 amino acids. Deletions cut 3 bases from V and 7 bases from J, with 9 bases between. The germline V gene has CDR1 DFQATT and CDR2 SNEGSKA (reference sequence). CDR3 in amino acids: CSARGGNEAFF. The CDR3 bases are TGCAGTGCTAGGGGGGGGAATGAAGCTTTCTTT.

The CDR3 DNA reads as TGTGCCACCCTCCCGGTGAGGAGGATTGAAGCTTTCTTT. The encoded protein is CATLPVRRIEAFF. The chain recombines TRBV9 with TRBJ1-1, with D hard to call. The V end lost 9 bases, the J end lost 7 bases, and 19 bases lay between the germline ends. Germline V lookup: CDR1 SGDLS, CDR2 YYNGEE. This CDR3 is built from 13 residues.

The chain joins TRBV19 to TRBJ2-6; D is perhaps TRBD1 (5 bases). The germline CDR1 and CDR2 sequences are LNHDA and SQIVND (reference sequence). Trimming left V 3 bases short and J 1 base short, with 7 bases between. There are 15 residues in the CDR3. CDR3 nucleotide sequence: TGTGCCAGTAGTATGGGGCGTTCTGGGGCCAACGTCCTGACTTTC. It yields the protein CASSMGRSGANVLTF.

The chain uses TRBV5-1 and TRBJ2-7; tentatively, D is TRBD2 (5 bases). The CDR3 consists of 14 residues. Germline assignment: CDR1 SGHRS and CDR2 YFSETQ. V was cut by 2 bases and J by 4 bases, with 13 bases left in between. CDR3: CASSLSPADYEQYF. The CDR3 DNA reads as TGCGCCAGCAGCTTATCCCCAGCGGATTACGAGCAGTACTTC.